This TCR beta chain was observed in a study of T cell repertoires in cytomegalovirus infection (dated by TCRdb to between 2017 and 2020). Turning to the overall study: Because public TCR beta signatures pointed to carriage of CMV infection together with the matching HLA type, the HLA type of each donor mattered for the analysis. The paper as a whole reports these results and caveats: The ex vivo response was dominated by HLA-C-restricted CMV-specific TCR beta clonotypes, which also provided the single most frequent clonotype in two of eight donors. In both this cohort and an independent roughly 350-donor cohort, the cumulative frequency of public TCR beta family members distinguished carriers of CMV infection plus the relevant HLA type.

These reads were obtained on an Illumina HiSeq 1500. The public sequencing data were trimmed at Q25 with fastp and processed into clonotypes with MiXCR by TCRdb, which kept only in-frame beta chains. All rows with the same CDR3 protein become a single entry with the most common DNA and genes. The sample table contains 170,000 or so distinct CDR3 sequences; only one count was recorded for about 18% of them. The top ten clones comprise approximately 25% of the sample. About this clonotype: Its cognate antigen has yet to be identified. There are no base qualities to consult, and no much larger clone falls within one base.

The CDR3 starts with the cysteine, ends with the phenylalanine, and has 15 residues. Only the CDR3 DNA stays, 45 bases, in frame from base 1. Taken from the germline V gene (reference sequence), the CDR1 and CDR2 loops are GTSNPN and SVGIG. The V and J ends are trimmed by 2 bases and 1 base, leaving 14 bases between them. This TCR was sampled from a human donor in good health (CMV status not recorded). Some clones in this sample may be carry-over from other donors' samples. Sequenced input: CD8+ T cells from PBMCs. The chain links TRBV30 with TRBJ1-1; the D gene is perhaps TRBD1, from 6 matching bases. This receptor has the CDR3 CAWSWGAEGNTEAFF. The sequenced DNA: TGTGCCTGGAGTTGGGGGGCGGAGGGGAACACTGAAGCTTTCTTT.